One and the same sample provided the 30 T cell receptor beta chains below, sequenced in a study of blood T cells in healthy people across ages. It was with a sample-barcoded 5' primer and a J-beta primer mix that a second PCR of roughly 7 to 12 cycles was run. A single record per CDR3 protein comes from TCRdb applying MiXCR to the 5' RACE reads. The table shows approximately 670,000 distinct CDR3 sequences, with 40% to 50% occurring only once. Material for sequencing was blood. The receptors were gathered from a man aged 80 or over in good health.

This clonotype has just a few counts. The chain couples TRBV5-1 to TRBJ2-5; D is unresolved. V lost 4 bases and J lost 5, with 6 bases in between. CDR1 and CDR2 from the germline V gene are SGHRS and YFSETQ. The CDR3 consists of 11 residues. DNA of the CDR3: TGCGCCAGCAGCCAATCGGAGACCCAGTACTTC. Protein product: CASSQSETQYF.

This clonotype has more than one count but fewer than ten. The V call is TRBV29-1, the J call TRBJ2-5; 15 nucleotides agree with TRBD2. CDR1 and CDR2 (germline): SQVTM, ANQGSEA. V was clipped by 1 base and J by 4 bases; unmatched bases: 7. The CDR3 totals 17 residues. The CDR3 protein is CSVEVLRTSGGAETQYF. The DNA for the CDR3 is TGCAGCGTTGAAGTCTTGAGGACTAGCGGGGGGGCAGAGACCCAGTACTTC.

This clonotype was picked up a small number of times. CDR3 loop: CAISDNGQISTDTQYF. For the CDR3, the DNA is TGTGCCATCAGTGACAATGGACAGATTAGCACAGATACGCAGTATTTT. J is TRBJ2-3 and V is TRBV10-3, with D tentatively TRBD1 (6 bases). The V gene lost 3 bases and the J gene lost 0 bases, with 13 bases spanning the gap. The CDR3 loop spans 16 amino acids. Per the germline V gene, CDR1 is ENHRY and CDR2 is SYGVKD.

The CDR3 protein is CSASLTGGVFGEQFF. The CDR3 DNA sequence: TGCAGTGCTAGCCTGACAGGGGGCGTCTTTGGAGAGCAGTTCTTC. The chain links TRBV20-1 to TRBJ2-1, with 10 bases fitting TRBD1. Trimming at V came to 3 bases and at J to 10 bases, leaving 12 bases not matched to a gene. CDR3 length equals 15 residues. CDR1 is DFQATT, CDR2 SNEGSKA, per germline (reference sequence).

This clonotype was detected a few times. V and J are TRBV7-3 and TRBJ2-1, with 7 bases identical to TRBD2. Trimming at V came to 5 bases and at J to 7 bases, leaving 11 bases not matched to a gene. CDR1 and CDR2 (germline): SGHTA, FQGTGA. The CDR3 is 15 residues long. Here the CDR3 DNA reads TGTGCCAGCAGCCGCCTCAGCGGGAATTGGAATGAGCAGTTCTTC. This translates into CASSRLSGNWNEQFF.

This clonotype came up a few times. The chain carries TRBV11-2 and TRBJ1-2; TRBD1 is a possible D gene (6 bases). The CDR3 consists of 14 residues. V lost 5 bases, J lost 4 bases, and 14 bases lay in between. Germline V gives CDR1 SGHAT, CDR2 FQNNGV. CDR3 protein: CASSPGQTSYGYTF. CDR3 sequence (DNA): TGTGCCAGCAGCCCCGGACAGACCTCCTATGGCTACACCTTC.

This clonotype has just a few counts. V is TRBV5-1 and J is TRBJ2-1, with 9 bases matching TRBD1. V gave up 4 bases and J gave up 9 bases; unmatched junction bases: 11. The CDR3 is 15 amino acids. CDR1 is SGHRS and CDR2 is YFSETQ in the germline V gene. DNA for the CDR3: TGCGCCAGCAGCCCTGGGGACAGGGACGTGGGTGAGCAGTTCTTC. This gives the protein CASSPGDRDVGEQFF.

The chain combines TRBV7-2 with TRBJ2-5, with a weak D call TRBD2 (7 bases). Germline V gives CDR1 SGHTA, CDR2 FQGNSA. V lost 5 bases and J lost 11, with 21 bases in between. The CDR3 is 14 amino acids. CDR3 loop: CASSRGGLYNEQYF. CDR3 nucleotide sequence: TGTGCCAGCAGCAGGGGGGGGCTATACAATGAGCAGTACTTC.

This chain connects TRBV7-8 to TRBJ2-7; no firm D call. Germline-derived CDR1 and CDR2 are SGHVS and FQNEAQ. This CDR3 region has 15 residues. V lost 6 bases and J 0 bases, leaving 15 bases between the germline ends. CDR3 coding DNA: TGTGCCAGCAGGCGTCGCGACACCAGCTCCTACGAGCAGTACTTC. Amino acid sequence: CASRRRDTSSYEQYF.

This clonotype occurred a few times. This chain uses TRBV6-2 or TRBV6-3 with TRBJ2-6; D may be TRBD1 (5 bases). This CDR3 contains 18 residues. Germline V lookup: CDR1 MNHEY, CDR2 SVGEGT. The V end was cut by 7 bases, the J end by 3 bases, with 22 bases between. CDR3 region: CASKPNYQGVGGANVLTF. CDR3 in DNA: TGTGCCAGCAAACCTAATTACCAGGGCGTCGGTGGGGCCAACGTCCTGACTTTC.

In the case of this clonotype: A much larger clone lies one base from this, so it may be a read error. The chain recombines TRBV7-2 with TRBJ2-5; TRBD2 is a possible D gene (5 bases). The CDR3 extends over 16 amino acids. Looked up from germline, CDR1 is SGHTA and CDR2 is FQGNSA. V lost 5 bases and J 1 base, leaving 17 bases between the germline ends. CDR3 nucleotide sequence: TGTGCCAGCAGCACACGGCTCCGAGCGGTCCAAGAGACCCAGTACTTC. Amino acids: CASSTRLRAVQETQYF.

A few counts support this clonotype. This chain links TRBV24-1 with TRBJ2-3, with no clear D. The CDR3 consists of 15 residues. Germline V CDR1 and CDR2: KGHDR, SFDVKD. V was shortened by 2 bases and J by 0 bases, with 8 bases between the two germline ends. Here the CDR3 DNA reads TGTGCCACCAGTGATTGGCCAGCTAGCACAGATACGCAGTATTTT. This gives the protein CATSDWPASTDTQYF.

This chain connects TRBV13 to TRBJ2-3; 8 nucleotides line up with TRBD2. Germline CDR1 reads PRHDT; CDR2 reads FYEKMQ (reference sequence). The CDR3 covers 16 residues. J was trimmed by 8 bases and V by 4 bases; bases with no gene match: 14. The CDR3 loop reads CASSYPAGSGDGTQYF. DNA of the CDR3: TGTGCCAGCAGCTATCCCGCGGGTAGCGGGGACGGTACGCAGTATTTT.

This clonotype was observed a few times. The genes are TRBV29-1 and TRBJ2-1; 12 positions match TRBD1. The assigned J gene may be wrong: the sequence end matches TRBJ2-7 better. The V gene's germline CDR1 is SQVTM and CDR2 ANQGSEA. The CDR3 contains 16 residues. The CDR3 nucleotides read TGCAGCGTTGAACGAGGGACAGGGGGCTCCTACAATGAGCAGTACTTC. Translation gives CSVERGTGGSYNEQYF.

This clonotype came up a few times. This chain joins TRBV7-3 and TRBJ2-3, with 9 bases fitting TRBD2. V dropped 1 base and J dropped 5; count of bases not matched to a gene: 7. The CDR3 has 16 amino acids. CDR1 is SGHTA and CDR2 is FQGTGA in the germline V gene. CDR3 DNA: TGTGCCAGCAGCTTAAACCCGGGACTAGCAGGAGATACGCAGTATTTT. Residues: CASSLNPGLAGDTQYF.

This clonotype was detected only once. J is TRBJ1-1 and V is TRBV20-1; D possibly corresponds to TRBD1 (6 bases). Germline V gene sequence: CDR1 DFQATT, CDR2 SNEGSKA (reference sequence). Trimming removed 3 bases at V and 4 bases at J, with 21 bases between. The CDR3 sequence is 16 residues long. The DNA of the CDR3 is TGCAGTGCTAGGGGGACAAACTTAGTTTTGAGCACTGAAGCTTTCTTT. Translating it yields CSARGTNLVLSTEAFF.

This clonotype has more than one count but fewer than ten. The CDR3 DNA is TGTGCCAGCAGCCCGACTAGCAACGAGCAGTACTTC. The encoded protein is CASSPTSNEQYF. The chain carries TRBV7-2 and TRBJ2-7; 7 bases fit TRBD2. Germline lookup yields CDR1 SGHTA and CDR2 FQGNSA. The junction had 3 bases not matched to a gene; V was cut back by 5 bases and J by 5 bases. CDR3 length: 12 amino acids.

In this sample, this clonotype turned up a few times. The chain recombines TRBV7-2 with TRBJ2-5; 9 bases match TRBD1. With V trimmed by 9 bases and J by 3 bases, 17 bases remained unmatched. CDR1 is SGHTA and CDR2 is FQGNSA in the germline V gene. This CDR3 region has 17 residues. The CDR3 DNA reads TGTGCCAGTAAATCCGGGACAGGGATTTGGGTAAAAGAGACCCAGTACTTC. Encoded protein: CASKSGTGIWVKETQYF.

A remark on this clonotype: Its ends do not fully match the called genes, so a read error is possible. The chain carries TRBV9 and TRBJ1-3; D is perhaps TRBD1 (6 bases). The germline V gene encodes CDR1 SGDLS and CDR2 YYNGEE. The CDR3 has 17 residues. The CDR3 DNA follows: TGTGCCAGTAGCGTAGCTGCGGGGGGGCTCAACGGAAACACCATATATTTT. Translated, it gives CASSVAAGGLNGNTIYF.

This clonotype was seen more than once but under ten times. The V and J genes are TRBV7-2 and TRBJ2-5; a weak D match, TRBD2 (5 bases). CDR3 length: 12 amino acids. The germline V and J ends were trimmed by 6 bases and 5 bases, with 10 bases remaining between them. Germline V CDR1 and CDR2: SGHTA, FQGNSA. The CDR3, as DNA: TGTGCCAGCAGTTCGGGGTCGGAGACCCAGTACTTC. Protein: CASSSGSETQYF.

This clonotype has a count of ten or more. The rearrangement links TRBV6-2 or TRBV6-3 to TRBJ2-4; 14 bases are a match to TRBD2. Looked up from germline, CDR1 is MNHEY and CDR2 is SVGEGT. The J segment lost 0 bases and the V segment lost 2 bases, leaving 12 bases of the junction unmatched. This CDR3 is 21 amino acids long. CDR3 region: CASSYPTSKGLAGGAKNIQYF. The CDR3 coding sequence is TGTGCCAGCAGTTACCCGACTAGCAAAGGACTAGCGGGAGGAGCCAAAAACATTCAGTACTTC.

V usage is TRBV20-1 and J usage is TRBJ2-4; 11 positions match TRBD2. The J call may be incorrect, as the DNA end agrees better with TRBJ2-7. CDR3 length: 17 residues. CDR1 is DFQATT and CDR2 is SNEGSKA in the germline V gene (reference sequence). The CDR3 region is CSAKLPSNSGRGYEQYF. The CDR3 nucleotides read TGCAGTGCAAAGTTACCCTCCAATAGCGGGAGGGGATACGAGCAGTACTTC.

J is TRBJ2-2 and V is TRBV4-3; D gene ambiguous. Germline V CDR1 and CDR2: LGHNA, YSLEER. V was trimmed by 1 base and J by 4 bases, leaving 13 bases between them. The CDR3 covers 16 residues. This CDR3 reads CASSQGSFRSTGELFF. The CDR3 DNA follows: TGCGCCAGCAGCCAAGGTTCGTTCCGGTCCACCGGGGAGCTGTTTTTT.

For this clonotype: It may be a read error: a sequence one base away is much more abundant. V is TRBV4-3 and J is TRBJ2-7; TRBD2 matches at 13 bases. The CDR3 loop spans 16 amino acids. CDR1 is LGHNA, CDR2 YSLEER, per germline. Trimming at V came to 4 bases and at J to 4 bases, leaving 7 bases not matched to a gene. The CDR3 sequence is CASSPTGTSGVYEQYF. DNA for the CDR3: TGCGCCAGCAGCCCAACTGGGACTAGCGGGGTGTACGAGCAGTACTTC.

V is TRBV7-2 and J is TRBJ2-1, with D maybe TRBD1 (7 bases). This CDR3 has 13 residues. The germline V gene encodes CDR1 SGHTA and CDR2 FQGNSA. V was shortened by 5 bases and J by 9 bases, with 14 bases between the two germline ends. In nucleotides, the CDR3 is TGTGCCAGCAGCGAGACCAGGGGGGCTGAGCAGTTCTTC. Translated: CASSETRGAEQFF.

As regards this clonotype: A much larger clone differs by one base, so this may be a read error. The chain employs TRBV29-1 and TRBJ2-7, with 7 bases fitting TRBD2. The CDR3 runs to 13 residues. Unmatched junction bases numbered 8, after V lost 5 bases and J lost 4 bases. Germline V gene data show CDR1 as SQVTM and CDR2 as ANQGSEA. The DNA of the CDR3 is TGCAGCGTTTCTAGCGGAGACGTTTACGAGCAGTACTTC. Its protein product is CSVSSGDVYEQYF.

This clonotype was counted a few times. The chain uses TRBV6-2 or TRBV6-3 and TRBJ2-7; 7 nucleotides align to TRBD1. The germline V gene has CDR1 MNHEY and CDR2 SVGEGT. V was clipped by 10 bases and J by 4 bases; unmatched bases: 4. This CDR3 has 11 residues. CDR3 sequence reads: CATNRGYEQYF. CDR3 coding DNA: TGTGCCACGAACAGGGGATACGAGCAGTACTTC.

The gene calls are TRBV28 and TRBJ2-4; the D is unclear. This CDR3 has 12 amino acids. The germline V gene encodes CDR1 MDHEN and CDR2 SYDVKM. The V and J ends lost 3 bases and 2 bases respectively, with 2 bases between them. Written as DNA, the CDR3 is TGTGCCAGCAGTTTGTCCAAAAACATTCAGTACTTC. The encoded protein is CASSLSKNIQYF.

In its sample, this clonotype was seen once. The germline gene is not matched at one end of the junction; a read error may be the cause. The J gene is TRBJ2-4, the V gene TRBV4-2; D uncertain. The germline V gene encodes CDR1 LGHNA and CDR2 YNFKEQ. CDR3 size: 20 residues. CDR3 bases: TGTGCCAGCAGCCAAGATTCCTACCCCCTAGGGAAGGCGGCCAGAAACATTCAGTACTTC. Its translation: CASSQDSYPLGKAARNIQYF.

V and J are TRBV9 and TRBJ2-3; D not certain. Trimming removed 0 bases at V and 0 bases at J, with 5 bases between. Germline CDR1 is SGDLS and CDR2 is YYNGEE. The CDR3 is 14 residues long. DNA for the CDR3: TGTGCCAGCAGCGTAGTCGGTAGCACAGATACGCAGTATTTT. Its translation: CASSVVGSTDTQYF.